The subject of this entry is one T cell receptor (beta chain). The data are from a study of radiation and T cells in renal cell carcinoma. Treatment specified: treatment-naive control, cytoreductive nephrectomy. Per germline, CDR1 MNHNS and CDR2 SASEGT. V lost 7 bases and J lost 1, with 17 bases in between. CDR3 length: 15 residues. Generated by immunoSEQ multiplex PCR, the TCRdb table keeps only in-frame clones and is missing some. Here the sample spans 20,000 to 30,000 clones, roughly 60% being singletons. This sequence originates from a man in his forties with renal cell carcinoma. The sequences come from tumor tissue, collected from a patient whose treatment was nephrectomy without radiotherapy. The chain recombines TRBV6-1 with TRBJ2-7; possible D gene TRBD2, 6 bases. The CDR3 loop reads CASTEEEGRSYEQYF. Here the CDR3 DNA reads TGTGCCAGCACTGAGGAGGAGGGGAGGTCCTACGAGCAGTACTTC.